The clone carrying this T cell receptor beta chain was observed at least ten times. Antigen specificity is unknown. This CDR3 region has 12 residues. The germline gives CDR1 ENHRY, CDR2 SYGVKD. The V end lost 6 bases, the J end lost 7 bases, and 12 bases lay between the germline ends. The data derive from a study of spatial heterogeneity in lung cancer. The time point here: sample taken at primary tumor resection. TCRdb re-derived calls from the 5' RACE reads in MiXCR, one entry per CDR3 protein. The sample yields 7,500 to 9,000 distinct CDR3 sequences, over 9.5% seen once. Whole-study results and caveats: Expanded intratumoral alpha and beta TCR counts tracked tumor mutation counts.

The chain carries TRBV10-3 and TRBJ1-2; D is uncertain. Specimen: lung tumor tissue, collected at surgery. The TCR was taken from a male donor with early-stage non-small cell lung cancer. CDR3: CAISGPEGGYTF. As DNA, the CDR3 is TGTGCCATCAGCGGTCCCGAGGGTGGCTACACCTTC.